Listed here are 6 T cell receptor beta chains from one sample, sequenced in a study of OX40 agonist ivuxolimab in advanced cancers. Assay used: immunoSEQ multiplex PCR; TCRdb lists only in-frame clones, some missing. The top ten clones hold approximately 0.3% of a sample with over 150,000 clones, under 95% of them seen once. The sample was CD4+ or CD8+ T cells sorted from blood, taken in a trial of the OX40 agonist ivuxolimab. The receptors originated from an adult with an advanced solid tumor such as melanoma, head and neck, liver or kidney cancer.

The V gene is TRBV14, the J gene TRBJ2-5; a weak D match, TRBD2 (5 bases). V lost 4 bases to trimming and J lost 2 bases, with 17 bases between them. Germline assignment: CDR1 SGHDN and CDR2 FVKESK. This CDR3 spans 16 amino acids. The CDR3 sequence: CASSPLSRGVQETQYF. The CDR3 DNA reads TGTGCCAGCAGCCCCCTATCCCGGGGAGTACAAGAGACCCAGTACTTC. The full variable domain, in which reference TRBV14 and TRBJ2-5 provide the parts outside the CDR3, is EAGVTQFPSHSVIEKGQTVTLRCDPISGHDNLYWYRRVMGKEIKFLLHFVKESKQDESGMPNNRFLAERTGGTYSTLKVQPAELEDSGVYFCASSPLSRGVQETQYFGPGTRLLVL.

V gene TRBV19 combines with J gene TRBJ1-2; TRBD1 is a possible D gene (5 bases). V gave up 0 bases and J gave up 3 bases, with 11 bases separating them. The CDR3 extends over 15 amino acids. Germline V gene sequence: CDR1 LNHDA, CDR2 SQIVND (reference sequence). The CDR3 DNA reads TGTGCCAGTAGTATAGACGGGGGTGAGGACTATGGCTACACCTTC. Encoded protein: CASSIDGGEDYGYTF.

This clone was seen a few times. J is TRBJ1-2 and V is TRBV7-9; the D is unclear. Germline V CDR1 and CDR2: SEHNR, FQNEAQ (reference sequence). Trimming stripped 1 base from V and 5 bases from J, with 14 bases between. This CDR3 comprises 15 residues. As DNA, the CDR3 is TGTGCCAGCAGCTTAGGAGCCAGTCGTCCATATGGCTACACCTTC. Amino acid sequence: CASSLGASRPYGYTF.

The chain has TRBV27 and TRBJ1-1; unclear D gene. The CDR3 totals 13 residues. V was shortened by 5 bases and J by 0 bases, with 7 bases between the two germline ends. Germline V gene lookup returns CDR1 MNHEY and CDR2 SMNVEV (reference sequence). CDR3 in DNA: TGTGCCAGCAGTCAGGTTTTGAACACTGAAGCTTTCTTT. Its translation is CASSQVLNTEAFF.

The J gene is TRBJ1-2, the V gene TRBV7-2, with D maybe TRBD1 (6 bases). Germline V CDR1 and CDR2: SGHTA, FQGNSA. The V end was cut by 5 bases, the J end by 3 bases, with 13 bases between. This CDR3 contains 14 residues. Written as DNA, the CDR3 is TGTGCCAGCAGCCCGGGGGGGCAGGACTATGGCTACACCTTC. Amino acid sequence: CASSPGGQDYGYTF.

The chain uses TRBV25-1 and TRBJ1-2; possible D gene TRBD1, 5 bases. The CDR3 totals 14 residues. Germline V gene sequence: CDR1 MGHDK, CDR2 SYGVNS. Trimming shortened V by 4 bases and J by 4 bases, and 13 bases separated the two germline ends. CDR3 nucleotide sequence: TGTGCCAGCAGTGTCCCGGGGACCGCCTATGGCTACACCTTC. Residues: CASSVPGTAYGYTF.